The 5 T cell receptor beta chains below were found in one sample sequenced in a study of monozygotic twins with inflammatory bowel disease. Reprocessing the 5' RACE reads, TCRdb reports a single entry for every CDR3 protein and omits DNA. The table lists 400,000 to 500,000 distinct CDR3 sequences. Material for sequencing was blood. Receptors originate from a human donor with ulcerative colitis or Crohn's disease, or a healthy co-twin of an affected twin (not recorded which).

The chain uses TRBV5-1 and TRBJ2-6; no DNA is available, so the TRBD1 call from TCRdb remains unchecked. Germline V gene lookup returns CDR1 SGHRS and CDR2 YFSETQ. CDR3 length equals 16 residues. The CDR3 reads CASSDPGGGGANVLTF.

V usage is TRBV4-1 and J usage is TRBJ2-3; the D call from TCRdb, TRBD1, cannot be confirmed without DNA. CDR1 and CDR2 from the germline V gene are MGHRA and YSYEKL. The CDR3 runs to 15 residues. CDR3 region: CASSQTGQGTDTQYF.

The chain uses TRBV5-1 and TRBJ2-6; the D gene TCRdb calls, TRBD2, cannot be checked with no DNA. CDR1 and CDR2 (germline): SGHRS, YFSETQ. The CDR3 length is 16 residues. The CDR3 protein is CASSLGTFSGANVLTF.

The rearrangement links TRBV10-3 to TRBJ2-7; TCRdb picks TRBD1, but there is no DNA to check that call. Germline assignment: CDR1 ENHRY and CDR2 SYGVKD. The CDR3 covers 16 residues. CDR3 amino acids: CAISDPPGGTAYEQYF.

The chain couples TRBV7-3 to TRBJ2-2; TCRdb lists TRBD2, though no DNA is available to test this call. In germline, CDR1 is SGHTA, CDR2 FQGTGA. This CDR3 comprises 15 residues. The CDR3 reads CASSPGTVETGELFF.